This T cell receptor beta chain was captured by sequencing in a study of graft-versus-host responses after intestinal transplantation. About the research overall: Anti-thymocyte globulin induction, then tacrolimus and steroids for about three years, went to all recipients.

The data were produced by immunoSEQ multiplex PCR, yet TCRdb's version contains in-frame clones alone and is incomplete. The sample lists roughly 120,000 clones, roughly 92% occurring once. For this clone: The antigen is unknown.

The clonotype was recovered from a human donor who was the organ donor for an intestinal transplant. Sequences were derived from unstimulated CD4+ T cells sorted from spleen or lymph node cells, sampled before transplant.

The CDR3 DNA follows: TGTGCCAGCAGCCTGCCCACTAGCGGGCGGGACACAGATACGCAGTATTTT. Residues: CASSLPTSGRDTDTQYF. The rearrangement uses TRBV5-8 and TRBJ2-3; 9 bases line up with TRBD2. The length of the CDR3 is 17 residues. With 4 bases clipped from V and 2 bases from J, the junction kept 11 bases outside the gene matches. Germline assignment: CDR1 SGHTS and CDR2 YDEGEE.